The following is a TCR beta chain sequence with its context. Its antigen is as yet unknown. The conserved phenylalanine or tryptophan is not found at the CDR3 terminus, so this likely reflects a read error. Amplification targeted the TCR beta CDR3 regions, with RNA transcripts as the source material. Investigators did first-round RT-PCR with HTBI primers, then second-round multiplex PCR. MiXCR, applied by TCRdb to the multiplex PCR reads, yields one record per CDR3 protein. The sample records a few hundred thousand distinct CDR3 sequences, just under 40% being singletons. Germline V CDR1 and CDR2: LNHDA, SQIVND (reference sequence). The CDR3 contains 15 residues. V was trimmed by 6 bases and J by 0 bases, leaving 15 bases between them. Uncontrolled infections, other autoimmune diseases, pregnancy or lactation barred patients from enrollment. Symptoms, serum thyroxine and TRAb, thyroid ultrasound, and orbital computed tomography formed the diagnostic basis.

The data belong to a study of Graves' ophthalmopathy and Graves' hyperthyroidism. Study-level findings and limits: Blood samples also showed most expanded thyroid clonotypes exceeding 0.001 frequency.

This sequence joins TRBV19 and TRBJ2-7; the D gene could be TRBD1 or TRBD2 (5 bases each). The receptor comes from an adult man with Graves' hyperthyroidism. Input material: peripheral blood or thyroid tissue (not recorded which). This CDR3 is CASSLLPGPSYEQYL. CDR3 nucleotide sequence: TGTGCCAGTAGCCTTCTTCCGGGGCCCTCCTACGAGCAGTACTTA.